A single sample gave rise to the 2 T cell receptor delta chains below, sequenced in a study of gamma-delta T cells after stem cell transplantation. TCRdb re-called the RT-PCR reads through CATT. The sample has 2,500 to 3,000 delta-chain clones; less than 30% are singletons. The sequencing input was gamma-delta T cells. Receptor source: a human donor. It is not recorded whose cells these are; they may come from a transplant donor.

This clone has only a few counts. The genes are TRDV3 and TRDJ1; 12 bases are a match to TRDD3. The ends lost 4 bases at V and 10 bases at J; junction bases unmatched: 16. The V gene's germline CDR1 is TVYSNPD and CDR2 GDNSRS (reference sequence). This CDR3 has 15 amino acids. The CDR3 DNA reads as TGTGCCTCCCTAGCGTTTCACTGGGGGATACTGCCACTCATCTTT. Encoded protein: CASLAFHWGILPLIF.

Comment on this clone: Since a much larger clone is just one base distant, this may be a read error. The V gene is TRDV2, the J gene TRDJ1; tentatively, D is TRDD3 (5 bases). There are 18 residues in the CDR3. V shed 0 bases and J shed 7 bases, with 26 bases lying between them. Germline V lookup: CDR1 GEAIGNYY, CDR2 EKD. CDR3 in amino acids: CACDTVASVRYNIRKLIF. CDR3 in DNA: TGTGCCTGTGACACCGTCGCGTCTGTTCGATACAACATCCGTAAACTCATCTTT.